A selection of T cell receptor beta chains follows, all from one sample in a study of shared clonotypes between healthy human individuals. Assay: immunoSEQ multiplex PCR; the TCRdb copy retains only in-frame clones and omits some. This table has around 1.1 million clones, roughly 80% appearing once. The sequenced sample consisted of memory CD4+ T cells from PBMCs. The receptors originated from a man between 18 and 35 years old in good health. Some clones in this sample may be carry-over from other donors' samples. Each CDR3 is given with its conserved first and last residue. D genes are given only for firm matches. The size entry is marked missing in some rows and otherwise reads once, few, many or a size class.

TRBV18	TRBJ2-5	-	15	-	CASSPPGATKETQYF	TGTGCCAGCTCACCACCAGGGGCGACGAAAGAGACCCAGTACTTC
TRBV7-8	TRBJ2-7	-	12	-	CASSLVQYEQYF	TGTGCCAGCAGCCTAGTCCAGTACGAGCAGTACTTC
TRBV15	TRBJ2-7	few	16	-	CATSRGGDIRIYEQYF	TGTGCCACCAGCAGAGGAGGGGATATCAGGATCTACGAGCAGTACTTC
TRBV2	TRBJ1-4	-	15	-	CASSVRGQSNEKLFF	TGTGCCAGCAGTGTACGGGGACAAAGTAATGAAAAACTGTTTTTT
TRBV5-1	TRBJ1-1	-	13	-	CASSSQGGTEAFF	TGCGCCAGCAGCTCGCAGGGTGGCACTGAAGCTTTCTTT
TRBV2	TRBJ1-5	-	12	-	CASSDSGLPQHF	TGTGCCAGCAGTGATTCGGGCCTGCCCCAGCATTTT
TRBV19	TRBJ1-4	-	14	-	CASSRGGSNEKLFF	TGTGCCAGTAGCCGGGGGGGGTCTAATGAAAAACTGTTTTTT
TRBV11-2	TRBJ2-2	-	13	-	CASSRARVGELFF	TGTGCCAGCAGCCGGGCGAGGGTCGGGGAGCTGTTTTTT
TRBV7-3	TRBJ2-7	-	19	TRBD2	CASSLNFSSGSNFLDEQYF	TGTGCCAGCAGCTTAAATTTTTCTAGCGGGAGTAACTTCCTCGACGAGCAGTACTTC
TRBV6-5	TRBJ1-2	-	14	-	CASSYQAANYGYTF	TGTGCCAGCAGTTACCAGGCGGCTAACTATGGCTACACCTTC
TRBV28	TRBJ2-7	-	16	TRBD2	CASSSDSGTSNHEQYF	TGTGCCAGCAGTTCCGATTCAGGGACTAGCAACCACGAGCAGTACTTC
TRBV5-1	TRBJ2-5	-	15	TRBD2	CASSPTSGGQETQYF	TGCGCCAGCAGCCCGACTAGCGGGGGGCAAGAGACCCAGTACTTC
TRBV25-1	TRBJ1-5	-	13	TRBD1	CASGQGFGQPQHF	TGTGCCAGCGGACAGGGTTTTGGACAGCCCCAGCATTTT
TRBV11-2	TRBJ1-5	-	15	TRBD1	CASSLEPGQNQPQHF	TGTGCCAGCAGCTTAGAACCGGGACAGAATCAGCCCCAGCATTTT
TRBV11-2	TRBJ2-5	-	16	TRBD2	CASSTLAGGRGETQYF	TGTGCCAGCAGCACCCTAGCGGGAGGGCGGGGAGAGACCCAGTACTTC
TRBV28	TRBJ1-1	-	15	TRBD1	CASSSYRQGNTEAFF	TGTGCCAGCAGTTCATACAGACAGGGAAACACTGAAGCTTTCTTT
TRBV11-1	TRBJ1-1	once	15	TRBD1	CASSLVQGAGTEAFF	TGTGCCAGCAGCTTAGTTCAGGGGGCAGGCACTGAAGCTTTCTTT
TRBV27	TRBJ1-2	-	14	-	CASRRLEGGYGYTF	TGTGCCAGCCGGCGGTTGGAGGGCGGCTATGGCTACACCTTC
TRBV7-8	TRBJ2-5	few	15	-	CASRRQPNFQETQYF	TGTGCCAGCAGGCGACAGCCTAATTTTCAAGAGACCCAGTACTTC
TRBV11-2	TRBJ2-7	-	16	TRBD2	CASSRGASGWTYEQYF	TGTGCCAGCAGCCGCGGGGCTAGCGGGTGGACCTACGAGCAGTACTTC
TRBV5-1	TRBJ1-3	-	14	-	CASSLVASGNTIYF	TGCGCCAGCAGCTTGGTGGCCTCTGGAAACACCATATATTTT
TRBV7-6	TRBJ2-5	once	15	-	CASSPDRTEGETQYF	TGTGCCAGCAGCCCAGACAGGACAGAAGGAGAGACCCAGTACTTC
TRBV9	TRBJ2-7	-	14	-	CASSFGTAGGEQYF	TGTGCCAGCAGCTTCGGGACTGCCGGTGGCGAGCAGTACTTC
TRBV7-9	TRBJ1-2	-	16	-	CASSLAGSLGNYGYTF	TGTGCCAGCAGCTTAGCCGGGTCCTTGGGAAACTATGGCTACACCTTC
TRBV11-2	TRBJ2-5	-	19	TRBD2	CASSPRGELAGGLGETQYF	TGTGCCAGCAGCCCAAGGGGTGAACTAGCGGGAGGTTTAGGAGAGACCCAGTACTTC
TRBV7-2	TRBJ2-2	-	16	-	CASSLNGAANTGELFF	TGTGCCAGCAGCCTCAACGGGGCAGCGAACACCGGGGAGCTGTTTTTT
TRBV18	TRBJ2-1	once	14	TRBD2	CASSPGGDYNEQFF	TGTGCCAGCTCACCGGGGGGGGACTACAATGAGCAGTTCTTC
TRBV7-2	TRBJ2-2	-	16	TRBD1	CASRRIGTGSTGELFF	TGTGCCAGCAGACGTATCGGGACAGGGAGCACCGGGGAGCTGTTTTTT
TRBV5-1	TRBJ2-1	-	15	-	CASSLATGHLNEQFF	TGCGCCAGCAGCTTGGCTACAGGGCATCTCAATGAGCAGTTCTTC
TRBV18	TRBJ2-7	-	15	TRBD1	CASSPLRDSTYEQYF	TGTGCCAGCTCACCACTTCGGGACAGCACCTACGAGCAGTACTTC
TRBV27	TRBJ1-2	-	14	-	CASSPRAENYGYTF	TGTGCCAGCAGCCCTCGGGCGGAAAACTATGGCTACACCTTC